The 10 T cell receptor beta chains reported below all come from one sample, sequenced in a study of cytomegalovirus exposure and HLA in healthy donors. In the PCR, 60 Vbeta and 13 Jbeta primers were used. Assay: immunoSEQ multiplex PCR; the TCRdb copy retains only in-frame clones and omits some. The sample lists 95,000 to 100,000 clones; roughly 74% were seen once. The specimen was PBMCs. Source of these receptors: a woman aged 40 to 55 in good health and CMV-seronegative.

The gene calls are TRBV7-3 and TRBJ2-3; 9 positions agree with TRBD2. Germline V gives CDR1 SGHTA, CDR2 FQGTGA. Unmatched junction bases numbered 10, after V lost 4 bases and J lost 5 bases. The CDR3 loop spans 16 amino acids. The DNA of the CDR3 is TGTGCCAGCAGCTCCCAACCGGGACTAGCCATAGATACGCAGTATTTT. Its translation: CASSSQPGLAIDTQYF.

The chain uses TRBV9 and TRBJ1-2, with TRBD1 matching over 9 bases. Germline V gene sequence: CDR1 SGDLS, CDR2 YYNGEE. V trimming: 0 bases; J trimming: 4 bases; junction bases outside the gene matches: 7. This CDR3 comprises 16 residues. CDR3 loop: CASSVAGGQGGYGYTF. CDR3 DNA: TGTGCCAGCAGCGTAGCAGGGGGACAGGGCGGCTATGGCTACACCTTC.

The chain couples TRBV4-2 to TRBJ1-2; D is undetermined. V shed 1 base and J shed 2 bases, with 5 bases lying between them. The germline V gene encodes CDR1 LGHNA and CDR2 YNFKEQ. This CDR3 contains 13 residues. CDR3 nucleotides: TGTGCCAGCAGCCAAGGAGGGAACTATGGCTACACCTTC. This codes for CASSQGGNYGYTF.

The chain employs TRBV25-1 and TRBJ1-4; 10 bases fit TRBD1. CDR3 length: 15 amino acids. Germline values: CDR1 MGHDK, CDR2 SYGVNS. Trimming removed 3 bases from V and 8 bases from J; junction bases left unmatched: 6. The CDR3 loop reads CASSDPGTGDEKLFF. The CDR3 nucleotides are TGTGCCAGCAGTGACCCCGGGACAGGGGACGAAAAACTGTTTTTT.

The chain links TRBV27 to TRBJ2-7; 10 bases map to TRBD2. The ends lost 4 bases at V and 0 bases at J; junction bases unmatched: 3. The V gene's germline CDR1 is MNHEY and CDR2 SMNVEV (reference sequence). The CDR3 extends over 15 amino acids. CDR3 sequence (DNA): TGTGCCAGCAGTTCAAGCGGGAGGGTCTCCTACGAGCAGTACTTC. Protein sequence: CASSSSGRVSYEQYF.

The chain links TRBV11-2 to TRBJ2-3, with D possibly being TRBD1 (6 bases). The CDR3 consists of 12 residues. Per the germline V gene, CDR1 is SGHAT and CDR2 is FQNNGV. Trimming stripped 5 bases from V and 14 bases from J, with 17 bases between. As DNA, the CDR3 is TGTGCCAGCAGCCTGGACAGTTCTCGGTCGTATTTT. The encoded protein is CASSLDSSRSYF.

This clone was seen just once. This chain connects TRBV7-8 to TRBJ1-3, with TRBD1 identical over 9 bases. Looked up from germline, CDR1 is SGHVS and CDR2 is FQNEAQ. CDR3 length: 18 amino acids. J gave up 0 bases and V 0 bases, and 6 bases lay outside the gene matches. Written as DNA, the CDR3 is TGTGCCAGCAGCTTAGCGCGGGGGACAGGGCTCTCTGGAAACACCATATATTTT. Amino acids: CASSLARGTGLSGNTIYF.

The chain couples TRBV5-1 to TRBJ2-2; 7 nucleotides line up with TRBD1. The V gene end was trimmed by 0 bases and the J gene end by 1 base; junction bases not matched to a gene: 0. This CDR3 region has 15 residues. Germline loops: CDR1 SGHRS, CDR2 YFSETQ. The CDR3 loop is CASSLDRGNTGELFF. The CDR3 bases are TGCGCCAGCAGCTTGGACAGGGGGAACACCGGGGAGCTGTTTTTT.

This clone was seen only a few times. The V call is TRBV30, the J call TRBJ1-1; D uncertain. The germline V gene encodes CDR1 GTSNPN and CDR2 SVGIG (reference sequence). CDR3 length: 12 amino acids. Trimming took off 2 bases at V and 7 bases at J, with 11 bases between the two ends. CDR3 residues: CAWSREYHEAFF. CDR3 in DNA: TGTGCCTGGAGTAGGGAGTATCATGAAGCTTTCTTT.

V usage is TRBV21-1 and J usage is TRBJ2-5; the table gives TRBD1 as D, unverified against the DNA. TRBV21-1 is annotated as a pseudogene. CDR3 size: 16 residues. The CDR3 nucleotides read TGTGCCAGCAGCAAAGTAGACACAATGTACCAAGAGACCCAGTACTTC. The encoded protein is CASSKVDTMYQETQYF.